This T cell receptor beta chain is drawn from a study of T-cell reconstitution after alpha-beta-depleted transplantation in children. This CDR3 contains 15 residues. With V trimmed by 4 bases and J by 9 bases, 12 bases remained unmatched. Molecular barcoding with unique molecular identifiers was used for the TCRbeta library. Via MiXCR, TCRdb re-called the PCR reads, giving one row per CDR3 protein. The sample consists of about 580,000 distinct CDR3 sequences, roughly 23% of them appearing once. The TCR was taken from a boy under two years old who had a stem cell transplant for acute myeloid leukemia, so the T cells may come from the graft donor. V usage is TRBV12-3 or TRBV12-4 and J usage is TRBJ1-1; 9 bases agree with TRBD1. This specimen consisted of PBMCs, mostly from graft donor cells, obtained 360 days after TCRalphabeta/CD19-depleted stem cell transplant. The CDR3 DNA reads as TGTGCCAGCAGTTCACAGGGGGCGATCGCTCAGAAAGCTTTCTTT. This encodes CASSSQGAIAQKAFF.